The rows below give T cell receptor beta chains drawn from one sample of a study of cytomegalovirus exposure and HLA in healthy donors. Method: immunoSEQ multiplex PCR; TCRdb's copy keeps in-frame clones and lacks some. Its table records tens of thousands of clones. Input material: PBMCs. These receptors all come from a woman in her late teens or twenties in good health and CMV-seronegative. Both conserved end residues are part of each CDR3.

cdr3_aa: CASREGAYNEQFF
j_call: TRBJ2-1
v_call: TRBV6-5

cdr3_aa: CSVEGWTGWGTEAFF
j_call: TRBJ1-1
v_call: TRBV29-1

cdr3_aa: CASSAEGGDSYEQYF
j_call: TRBJ2-7
v_call: TRBV7-3

cdr3_aa: CASSSTGDQPQHF
j_call: TRBJ1-5
v_call: TRBV25-1

cdr3_aa: CASSSGGGTQYF
j_call: TRBJ2-3
v_call: TRBV11-3

cdr3_aa: CASSLSLSDEQYF
j_call: TRBJ2-7
v_call: TRBV27

cdr3_aa: CAVGTGPTNTGELFF
j_call: TRBJ2-2
v_call: TRBV2

cdr3_aa: CASRPRRGGPEAFF
j_call: TRBJ1-1
v_call: TRBV7-9

cdr3_aa: CASSIGPSNQPQHF
j_call: TRBJ1-5
v_call: TRBV19

cdr3_aa: CASSDRDYNEQFF
j_call: TRBJ2-1
v_call: TRBV9

cdr3_aa: CASSQGENTEAFF
j_call: TRBJ1-1
v_call: TRBV2

cdr3_aa: CASSPEKSSYEQYF
j_call: TRBJ2-7
v_call: TRBV18

cdr3_aa: CASSQYRGTEAFF
j_call: TRBJ1-1
v_call: TRBV27

cdr3_aa: CASSLVGTGIYEQYF
j_call: TRBJ2-7
v_call: TRBV7-4

cdr3_aa: CASSFFTGSYGYTF
j_call: TRBJ1-2
v_call: TRBV5-4

cdr3_aa: CASSRTGISGNTEAFF
j_call: TRBJ1-1
v_call: TRBV5-1

cdr3_aa: CASSLRSGTSGRAPLEQYF
j_call: TRBJ2-7
v_call: TRBV18

cdr3_aa: CASSFGTASGNTIYF
j_call: TRBJ1-3
v_call: TRBV7-9

cdr3_aa: CASTGREADTEAFF
j_call: TRBJ1-1
v_call: TRBV19

cdr3_aa: CASSLLGLANEQYF
j_call: TRBJ2-7
v_call: TRBV4-1

cdr3_aa: CASSVNNPYEQYF
j_call: TRBJ2-7
v_call: TRBV2

cdr3_aa: CTSSQAGEETQYF
j_call: TRBJ2-5
v_call: TRBV1

cdr3_aa: CASSQAGSLGDEQFF
j_call: TRBJ2-1
v_call: TRBV4-1

cdr3_aa: CASSDRRELQETQYF
j_call: TRBJ2-5
v_call: TRBV7-9

cdr3_aa: CASSRTASYEQYF
j_call: TRBJ2-7
v_call: TRBV2

cdr3_aa: CASSQEPGQVYGYTF
j_call: TRBJ1-2
v_call: TRBV4-1

cdr3_aa: CASSRTGGNNYGYTF
j_call: TRBJ1-2
v_call: TRBV19

cdr3_aa: CASSYSLGQAYEQYF
j_call: TRBJ2-7
v_call: TRBV6-5

cdr3_aa: CAWSPHQGHGYTF
j_call: TRBJ1-2
v_call: TRBV30

cdr3_aa: CAISHAGLAGGEQYF
j_call: TRBJ2-7
v_call: TRBV10-3

cdr3_aa: CASSVRDTNTEAFF
j_call: TRBJ1-1
v_call: TRBV4-1

cdr3_aa: CASSDQGDNEKLFF
j_call: TRBJ1-4
v_call: TRBV7-9

cdr3_aa: CASSFGFTGELFF
j_call: TRBJ2-2
v_call: TRBV27

cdr3_aa: CSVGQGDGYTF
j_call: TRBJ1-2
v_call: TRBV29-1

cdr3_aa: CASSMGLGYTF
j_call: TRBJ1-2
v_call: TRBV19

cdr3_aa: CASSVDGRVDTQYF
j_call: TRBJ2-3
v_call: TRBV9

cdr3_aa: CASSWENYGYTF
j_call: TRBJ1-2
v_call: TRBV6-1

cdr3_aa: CASSPWGVAKNIQYF
j_call: TRBJ2-4
v_call: TRBV28

cdr3_aa: CASSATGVNQPQHF
j_call: TRBJ1-5
v_call: TRBV7-3

cdr3_aa: CASSYDRVGSEQYF
j_call: TRBJ2-7
v_call: TRBV4-2

cdr3_aa: CAVGQGSGSPLHF
j_call: TRBJ1-6
v_call: TRBV10-3